This T cell receptor (beta chain) was retrieved from a study of cytomegalovirus exposure and HLA in healthy donors. Concerning this clone: The antigen is undetermined.

The V and J ends lost 0 bases and 3 bases, in that order; junction bases with no gene match: 11. The germline gives CDR1 SGDLS, CDR2 YYNGEE. CDR3 length: 17 amino acids. The study, taken as a whole, reports: Published work reported that the classifier diagnosed cytomegalovirus status with high specificity and sensitivity. Despite most TCR sequences being rare, some public TCRs occurred in many donors.

Assay: immunoSEQ multiplex PCR; the TCRdb copy retains only in-frame clones and omits some. The profile shows 100,000 to 150,000 clones, 90% to 96% of them singletons. This TCR came from a young man in good health and CMV-seronegative. The genes are TRBV9 and TRBJ1-2, with 7 bases identical to TRBD1. Sequenced input: PBMCs. CDR3: CASSVAPRQGTHYGYTF. The DNA for the CDR3 is TGTGCCAGCAGCGTAGCCCCCCGACAGGGAACTCACTATGGCTACACCTTC.